These 9 T cell receptor beta chains originate from one sample sequenced in a study of CD8 T cells in ankylosing spondylitis. TCRdb reprocessed the 5' RACE reads via MiXCR and lists one record per CDR3 protein. The sample carries just under 95,000 distinct CDR3 sequences, roughly 9.6% recorded once. The sequenced sample was blood, either unsorted or a sorted T cell fraction (not recorded which). Receptors were obtained from a male donor with ankylosing spondylitis or in good health (not recorded which).

This clonotype was recorded at least ten times. The V and J genes are TRBV2 and TRBJ2-5; TRBD2 might be the D (5 bases). V was shortened by 8 bases and J by 2 bases, with 12 bases between the two germline ends. Looked up from germline, CDR1 is SNHLY and CDR2 is FYNNEI. The CDR3 runs 13 residues. The CDR3 loop is CASPEQRQETQYF. The DNA of the CDR3 is TGTGCCAGCCCGGAGCAGCGGCAAGAGACCCAGTACTTC.

This clonotype has a count of ten or more. V is TRBV3-1 and J is TRBJ2-2; no definite D call. This CDR3 has 13 amino acids. V shed 3 bases and J shed 3 bases, with 5 bases lying between them. In germline, CDR1 is LGHDT, CDR2 YNNKEL (reference sequence). The CDR3 loop is CASSHADTGELFF. CDR3 DNA: TGTGCCAGCAGCCACGCAGACACCGGGGAGCTGTTTTTT.

About this clonotype: Being one base from a much bigger clone, this may be a read error. V is TRBV29-1 and J is TRBJ1-2; D might be TRBD1 (6 bases). V was pared by 7 bases and J by 6 bases, with 18 bases between. Germline V gene data show CDR1 as SQVTM and CDR2 as ANQGSEA. This CDR3 contains 13 residues. The CDR3 here is CSAGIGRGDGYTF. The CDR3 DNA sequence: TGCAGCGCCGGAATCGGCAGGGGTGATGGCTACACCTTC.

The V call is TRBV21-1, the J call TRBJ2-5; TRBD1 was called by the table and not checked on the DNA. TRBV21-1 is listed as a pseudogene. The CDR3 is 16 amino acids. The CDR3: CASSKGTGIKGETQYF. The CDR3, as DNA: TGTGCCAGCAGCAAAGGAACAGGCATAAAGGGGGAGACCCAGTACTTC.

This clonotype appeared many times. V gene TRBV20-1 combines with J gene TRBJ2-7, with TRBD2 matching over 10 bases. With 1 base clipped from V and 0 bases from J, the junction kept 9 bases outside the gene matches. The CDR3 loop spans 17 amino acids. Germline values: CDR1 DFQATT, CDR2 SNEGSKA (reference sequence). CDR3 residues: CSARGVASGGPSYEQYF. Here the CDR3 DNA reads TGCAGTGCTAGAGGGGTCGCTAGCGGGGGTCCCTCCTACGAGCAGTACTTC.

This clonotype was recorded many times. The CDR3, as DNA: TGTGCCAGCAGCGCGGACGGATTCGTCTACAATGAGCAGTTCTTC. Its translation is CASSADGFVYNEQFF. V is TRBV5-6 and J is TRBJ2-1, with D unresolved. The germline V and J ends were trimmed by 4 bases and 3 bases, with 14 bases remaining between them. Germline CDR1 reads SGHDT; CDR2 reads YYEEEE. The length of the CDR3 is 15 residues.

This clonotype was recorded many times. The chain has TRBV5-1 and TRBJ2-7; 9 bases are shared with TRBD1. J gave up 3 bases and V 5 bases, and 6 bases lay outside the gene matches. This CDR3 is 14 amino acids long. Germline V gene lookup returns CDR1 SGHRS and CDR2 YFSETQ. This CDR3 reads CASRTQGAFYEQYF. CDR3 DNA: TGCGCCAGCAGGACACAGGGGGCGTTCTACGAGCAGTACTTC.

By proportion, this clonotype is medium-sized. The chain is built from TRBV12-3 or TRBV12-4 and TRBJ2-3, with 7 bases identical to TRBD1. J gave up 0 bases and V 7 bases, and 4 bases lay outside the gene matches. The CDR3 runs to 14 residues. The DNA for the CDR3 is TGTGCCAGCACTGAGGGGGCTAGCACAGATACGCAGTATTTT. It specifies CASTEGASTDTQYF.

This clonotype was seen a few times. A much larger clone sits a single nucleotide away, making a read error possible. CDR3 nucleotides: TGTGTCAGCACCCCTCTAAGCACCGGGGAGCTGTTTTTT. Translating gives CVSTPLSTGELFF. The chain is built from TRBV7-6 and TRBJ2-2, with D unresolved. Germline V CDR1 and CDR2: SGHVS, FNYEAQ. The CDR3 extends over 13 amino acids.